Given below is one T cell receptor beta chain in context. From the RT-PCR reads, TCRdb called clonotypes with MiXCR, one entry per CDR3 protein. The repertoire has about 800,000 distinct CDR3 sequences, about 20% of them found once; the top ten carry 10%. The data are from a study of response to subunit inactivated influenza vaccine. Trimming pared 5 bases from V and 5 bases from J, leaving 18 bases between. This CDR3 is 15 amino acids long. The TCR was taken from a man aged 45-65 years who received an inactivated influenza vaccine. Material: PBMCs from blood, obtained less than 6 days after vaccination. V is TRBV12-3 or TRBV12-4 and J is TRBJ2-5, with D tentatively TRBD1 (5 bases). The CDR3 nucleotides read TGTGCCAGCAGTCCCGACCCCGGACATGCGGAGACCCAGTACTTC. This codes for CASSPDPGHAETQYF.